This T cell receptor (beta chain) was sequenced for a study of T-cell reconstitution after alpha-beta-depleted transplantation in children. Unique molecular identifiers were used to barcode this TCRbeta library. One entry per CDR3 protein results from TCRdb running MiXCR on the PCR reads. This table has fewer than 750,000 distinct CDR3 sequences, over 20% appearing once. This clonotype was detected only a few times. The source is a boy under two years old with Wiskott-Aldrich syndrome, due to receive a stem cell transplant. The sample was PBMCs, taken before TCRalphabeta/CD19-depleted stem cell transplant.

The CDR3 DNA follows: TGTGCCACCACTCTGGGAGGAACAGATACGCAGTATTTT. It codes for CATTLGGTDTQYF. The rearrangement uses TRBV24-1 and TRBJ2-3; D might be TRBD2 (6 bases). Germline V gives CDR1 KGHDR, CDR2 SFDVKD. V gave up 8 bases and J gave up 3 bases, with 11 bases separating them. This CDR3 spans 13 amino acids.